Listed below are T cell receptor beta chains from one sample, sequenced in a study of PD-1 blockade in classical Hodgkin lymphoma. Here immunoSEQ multiplex PCR was the method, and the copy in TCRdb shows in-frame clones only, minus some. The table lists roughly 70,000 clones, 93% of them singletons. The sequenced sample consisted of peripheral blood mononuclear cells (PBMCs). These receptors were taken from a human donor with classical Hodgkin lymphoma. CDR3s include the opening cysteine and the closing phenylalanine or tryptophan. The D gene is left open where the match is weak. Some rows mark clone size as missing; the rest say once, few, many or name a class of expanded clone.

d_gene	v_gene	j_gene	abundance	CDR3nt	CDR3aa
-	TRBV5-1	TRBJ1-2	-	TGCGCCAGCAGCTTGGCAGGGCCAGAGAATGGCTACACCTTC	CASSLAGPENGYTF
-	TRBV10-2	TRBJ2-1	-	TGCGCCAGCAGTGTCAGCCTAGCAGTCGATGAGCAGTTCTTC	CASSVSLAVDEQFF
-	TRBV10-1	TRBJ2-2	-	TGCGCCAGCAGTGAGATCCAGGGGGGAGCCGGGGAGCTGTTTTTT	CASSEIQGGAGELFF
-	TRBV27	TRBJ1-2	once	TGTGCCAGCAGTTTATTATTGGGCCTGGGGACGGTCCGCTTC	CASSLLLGLGTVRF
-	TRBV28	TRBJ1-5	-	TGTGCCAGCAGTATCCCCAGGGGTCAGCCCCAGCATTTT	CASSIPRGQPQHF
-	TRBV27	TRBJ2-7	once	TGTGCCAGCAGTGGTAGCGGTTTAACCTACGAGCAGTACTTC	CASSGSGLTYEQYF
TRBD2	TRBV30	TRBJ2-2	-	TGTGCCTGGAGAGTAGCGGGGGCCACCGGGGAGCTGTTTTTT	CAWRVAGATGELFF
TRBD2	TRBV28	TRBJ2-2	-	TGTGCCAGCAGTCAAAGACTAGCGTCGAACACCGGGGAGCTGTTTTTT	CASSQRLASNTGELFF
-	TRBV5-5	TRBJ1-5	-	TGTGCCAGCAGCTCTGGGGGTGGGCAGCCCCAGCATTTT	CASSSGGGQPQHF
-	TRBV5-8	TRBJ2-1	few	TGTGCCAGCAGCTTGGTGCAGGGGTACAATGAGCAGTTCTTC	CASSLVQGYNEQFF
-	TRBV5-1	TRBJ2-6	-	TGCGCCAGCAAAAGGACGACGCTAACTGGGGCCAACGTCCTGACTTTC	CASKRTTLTGANVLTF
-	TRBV15	TRBJ1-2	-	TGTGCCACCAGCAGTCAGGATGAGAACCTCTACTATGGCTACACCTTC	CATSSQDENLYYGYTF
-	TRBV28	TRBJ1-2	-	TGTGCCAGCAGTTTAGGGGACCCAAGGGGCTATGGCTACACCTTC	CASSLGDPRGYGYTF
-	TRBV10-2	TRBJ2-2	-	TGCGCCAGCAGTGAGCGGGGCGCATCATCCGGGGAGCTGTTTTTT	CASSERGASSGELFF
TRBD2	TRBV19	TRBJ2-3	-	TGTGCCAGTAGTACAAAGACAGGGAGCGGGGGGGCCAGAGATACGCAGTATTTT	CASSTKTGSGGARDTQYF
TRBD1	TRBV6-1	TRBJ1-2	-	TGTGCCAGCAGACCCGGGACAGGGAATAACTATGGCTACACCTTC	CASRPGTGNNYGYTF
TRBD2	TRBV5-1	TRBJ2-1	-	TGCGCCAGCAGCCCCCTAGCGGGAGGTATTGGTGAGCAGTTCTTC	CASSPLAGGIGEQFF
TRBD1	TRBV7-6	TRBJ2-7	-	TGTGCCAGCAGCCCCGTTGGACAGGGGGGGTACGAGCAGTACTTC	CASSPVGQGGYEQYF
-	TRBV10-3	TRBJ2-7	-	TGTGCCATCAGAAGGGAAGGGAACGAGCAGTACTTC	CAIRREGNEQYF
-	TRBV2	TRBJ1-2	-	TGTGCCAGCCCCGGTGTCGTCAGCGGGGATGGCTACACCTTC	CASPGVVSGDGYTF
-	TRBV29-1	TRBJ1-3	-	TGCAGCGTCATGGATTGGGGCTCTGGAAACACCATATATTTT	CSVMDWGSGNTIYF
TRBD2	TRBV15	TRBJ2-7	-	TGTGCCACCAGCAGAGTAGCGGGGCAGCCTGTCTTC	CATSRVAGQPVF
-	TRBV11-2	TRBJ1-4	once	TGTGCCAGCAGCTCGGGTTGGGGGGCCGGTGAAAAACTGTTTTTT	CASSSGWGAGEKLFF
-	TRBV11-2	TRBJ1-1	-	TGTGCCAGCAGCCCAAACCCGATCCTGAACACTGAAGCTTTCTTT	CASSPNPILNTEAFF
-	TRBV2	TRBJ2-5	-	TGTGCCAGCATAGGCGTGGAGGCTCAAGAGACCCAGTACTTC	CASIGVEAQETQYF
-	TRBV5-8	TRBJ2-7	-	TGTGCCAGCAGCTTCTCTGCGGGCCGCGAGCAGTACTTC	CASSFSAGREQYF
TRBD1	TRBV28	TRBJ1-5	few	TGTGCCAGCACGCCGGGACAGGGGGCAGCTCAGCCCCAGCATTTT	CASTPGQGAAQPQHF
-	TRBV29-1	TRBJ2-5	-	TGCAGCGTTGAATTAGCGGCCGAGACCCAGTACTTC	CSVELAAETQYF
-	TRBV7-3	TRBJ1-1	-	TGTGCCAGCAGCTTAGATATGAACACTGAAGCTTTCTTT	CASSLDMNTEAFF
-	TRBV18	TRBJ1-2	-	TGTGCCAGCTCACCAGTCTCGGGCCAGAGGATTAACTATGGCTACACCTTC	CASSPVSGQRINYGYTF
-	TRBV6-5	TRBJ2-7	-	TGTGCCAGCAGTGAAACACCCTACGAGCAGTACTTC	CASSETPYEQYF
-	TRBV6-5	TRBJ1-4	-	TGTGCCAGCAGTCGCGGCAGGGGTAGGGAAAAACTGTTTTTT	CASSRGRGREKLFF
-	TRBV2	TRBJ1-1	-	TGTGCCAGCAGTACAGGAGGAAACACTGAAGCTTTCTTT	CASSTGGNTEAFF
-	TRBV19	TRBJ2-6	-	TGTGCCAGTACGTATGGGGCCAACGTCCTGACTTTC	CASTYGANVLTF
TRBD1	TRBV5-1	TRBJ2-7	-	TGCGCCAGCAGCTTGGGGACAGGGAAGCGGCGAGGCTCCTACGAGCAGTACTTC	CASSLGTGKRRGSYEQYF
-	TRBV5-1	TRBJ2-7	-	TGCGCCAGCAGACCCCCCGGGGGTTATTACGAGCAGTACTTC	CASRPPGGYYEQYF
TRBD1	TRBV5-4	TRBJ2-1	-	TGTGCCAGCAGCTCCATCAATGACAGGGGCTCCTACAATGAGCAGTTCTTC	CASSSINDRGSYNEQFF
-	TRBV18	TRBJ1-5	-	TGTGCCAGCTCTCGAAGAGCGACGTCCCATACCAATCAGCCCCAGCATTTT	CASSRRATSHTNQPQHF
-	TRBV7-2	TRBJ2-2	-	TGTGCCAGCAGCTTTTCTCGTACCGGGGAGCTGTTTTTT	CASSFSRTGELFF
-	TRBV11-3	TRBJ2-5	-	TGTGCCAGCAGCCACGGACAGCTAGAGACCCAGTACTTC	CASSHGQLETQYF
-	TRBV6-5	TRBJ1-2	-	TGTGCCAGCAGGACACCGGGATCTAACTATGGCTACACCTTC	CASRTPGSNYGYTF
-	TRBV30	TRBJ1-5	-	TGTGCCTGGAGTGGCGGGATGGATCAGCCCCAGCATTTT	CAWSGGMDQPQHF
TRBD1	TRBV7-2	TRBJ2-7	-	TGTGCCAGCAGCCCACAGGGGACGAACTCCTACGAGCAGTACTTC	CASSPQGTNSYEQYF
-	TRBV5-1	TRBJ2-7	-	TGCGCCAGCAGCCGCCTCATGAGATACGAGCAGTACTTC	CASSRLMRYEQYF
-	TRBV9	TRBJ2-3	-	TGTGCCAGCAGCGTTAGCGGTAACACAGATACGCAGTATTTT	CASSVSGNTDTQYF
TRBD1	TRBV11-2	TRBJ1-1	-	TGTGCCAGCAGCTCCAGGGGGGTGAGGGGACTTGGGACTGAAGCTTTCTTT	CASSSRGVRGLGTEAFF